This T cell receptor beta chain derives from a study of blood T cell repertoires in COVID-19 (dated by TCRdb to about 2020). In the study overall: Collaborator samples came from the United States, Italy and Spain and covered acute and convalescent phases of COVID-19. Sample metadata almost always included a de-identified subject ID, COVID-19 status, age in years and sex. A freely available public database, intended as a resource for researchers studying the immune response to SARS-CoV-2, is where the repertoires were released. Deeply sampled blood TCRbeta repertoires from subjects exposed to, actively infected with, or recovered from COVID-19 were included in the dataset. Where available, HLA class I and class II types were taken from metadata supplied by the sample provider and were not determined by assay-based typing. The material from the prospective study consisted of cDNA or gDNA derived from T cells, B-cell-depleted T cells, or PBMCs. Samples came from the ongoing ImmuneRACE study (first 160 participants) plus 1,254 subjects from 6 global collaborators. On the study overall, not on this receptor specifically: The quantity of clinical and demographic metadata differed by source and by participant and was supplied without curation.

Participants in the prospective study were aged 18 to 89 years, lived in approximately 26 United States geographic areas, and enrolled through a virtual design. Cohort assignment in the prospective study relied on participant-reported clinical history from a screening survey and a study questionnaire. Exposed participants had been in contact, within 2 weeks of entering the study, with a person who had a PCR-confirmed or clinician-diagnosed case of COVID-19. In the prospective study, mobile phlebotomists collected whole blood, serum and a nasopharyngeal or oropharyngeal swab from each participant. Over an approximately 2-month period, participants in the prospective study had the option of providing additional blood draws and questionnaires. Blood samples from the prospective study were shipped frozen or at room temperature prior to DNA extraction. As concerns this clone: The antigen it recognizes is unknown. No qualities accompany the bases; no much larger clone lies one base away.

The immunoSEQ Assay, a bias-controlled multiplex PCR, was used to amplify TCRbeta CDR3 regions from genomic DNA. The published analysis was carried out like this. The number of nucleated cells in each sample was estimated by amplification of reference gene primers within the assay. To quantify the absolute abundance of each unique TCRbeta CDR3 rearrangement, sequence reads were collapsed and filtered. For each sample, productive Simpson clonality was calculated as the square root of Simpson's diversity index over productive rearrangements. In TCRdb, the immuneACCESS table is reduced to in-frame sequences with V and J assigned. These tables do not hold every clone; where another copy was compared, an unresolved V gene accounts for under half, and the others remain unexplained. That table supplies the V and J calls and clone size; D and trimming were determined from the DNA. This sample lists approximately 300,000 clones; 85% to 95% were detected once. The ten largest clones capture 3.9% of the sample.

V sheds 0 bases and J sheds 2 bases, leaving 8 bases between their ends. CDR1 and CDR2, per the germline V gene, are SNHLY and FYNNEI. Including cysteine and phenylalanine, the CDR3 has 15 amino acids. Only CDR3 DNA remains: 45 bases, in frame from the first base. The sequence was obtained from a woman between 25 and 40 years old who had been exposed to COVID-19. The sample taken for sequencing was PBMCs or T cells enriched from blood (not recorded which). The rearranged segments are TRBV2 and TRBJ1-5; the D region possibly corresponds to TRBD1 (5 bases align). The CDR3 region has the sequence CASSEAREGNQPQHF. The sequenced DNA: TGTGCCAGCAGTGAAGCCAGGGAAGGCAATCAGCCCCAGCATTTT.